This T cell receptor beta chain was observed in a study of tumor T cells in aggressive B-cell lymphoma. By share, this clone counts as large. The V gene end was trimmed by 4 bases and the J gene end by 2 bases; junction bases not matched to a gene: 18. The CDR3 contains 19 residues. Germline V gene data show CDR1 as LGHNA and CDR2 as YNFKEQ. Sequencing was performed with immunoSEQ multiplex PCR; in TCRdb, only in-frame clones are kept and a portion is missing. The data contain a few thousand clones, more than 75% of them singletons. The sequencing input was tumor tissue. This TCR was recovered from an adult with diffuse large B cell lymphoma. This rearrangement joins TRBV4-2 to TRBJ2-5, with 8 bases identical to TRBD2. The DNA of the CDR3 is TGTGCCAGCAGCCCACACCTGACGGGAGGGCGGGGGCTACAAGAGACCCAGTACTTC. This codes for CASSPHLTGGRGLQETQYF.